What follows are 14 T cell receptor beta chains derived from one specimen sequenced in a study of T cell repertoires in cytomegalovirus infection. TCRdb recomputed calls from the reads with MiXCR, one row per CDR3 protein. The table has 650,000 to 850,000 distinct CDR3 sequences, just under 30% seen once. Their antigens are not known. This material consisted of cultured CD8+ T cells from PBMCs, taken from culture after CMV antigen stimulation. These receptors all come from a human donor in good health (CMV status not recorded). Some clones in this sample may be carry-over from other donors' samples.

The chain couples TRBV15 to TRBJ2-1, with 10 bases identical to TRBD1. Germline values: CDR1 LNHNV, CDR2 YYDKDF (reference sequence). V dropped 4 bases and J dropped 14; count of bases not matched to a gene: 11. The CDR3 is 14 residues long. For the CDR3, the DNA is TGTGCCACCAGCAAGGGGACAGGGGAAAGGGATGAGTTCTTC. Its translation is CATSKGTGERDEFF.

The V gene is TRBV4-1, the J gene TRBJ1-1; 7 positions agree with TRBD1. Germline V gene sequence: CDR1 MGHRA, CDR2 YSYEKL. The CDR3 is 15 residues long. After removal of 4 bases from V and 3 bases from J, the junction contained 8 bases not matched to a gene. For the CDR3, the DNA is TGCGCCAGCAGCCCGAAATATACAGGGGACACTGAAGCTTTCTTT. Translation: CASSPKYTGDTEAFF.

This clonotype was found many times. The chain has TRBV6-1 and TRBJ1-1; unclear D gene. Germline CDR1 reads MNHNS; CDR2 reads SASEGT. The CDR3 extends over 14 amino acids. Trimming cost V 6 bases and J 3 bases, with 14 bases left between them. CDR3 DNA sequence: TGTGCCAGCAGAGGAGGAGATTCTTACACTGAAGCTTTCTTT. Its translation is CASRGGDSYTEAFF.

V gene TRBV12-3 or TRBV12-4 combines with J gene TRBJ2-2; 16 nucleotides line up with TRBD2. Trimming took 5 bases from V and 6 from J; bases not matched to a gene: 15. This CDR3 spans 20 amino acids. The CDR3 loop is CASSQITGTSGGAIPGELFF. In nucleotides, the CDR3 is TGTGCCAGCAGTCAGATTACCGGGACTAGCGGGGGGGCAATCCCCGGGGAGCTGTTTTTT.

The rearrangement links TRBV7-2 to TRBJ1-5, with D maybe TRBD1 (5 bases). V was cut by 3 bases and J by 5 bases, with 14 bases left in between. This CDR3 contains 15 residues. The V gene's germline CDR1 is SGHTA and CDR2 FQGNSA. In nucleotides, the CDR3 is TGTGCCAGCAGCTTTAGGGGCACAGTCCATCAGCCCCAGCATTTT. Protein product: CASSFRGTVHQPQHF. Based on the CDR3 plus reference TRBV7-2 and TRBJ1-5, the full variable domain is GAGVSQSPSNKVTEKGKDVELRCDPISGHTALYWYRQSLGQGLEFLIYFQGNSAPDKSGLPSDRFSAERTGGSVSTLTIQRTQQEDSAVYLCASSFRGTVHQPQHFGDGTRLSIL.

The chain joins TRBV2 to TRBJ2-5; 11 nucleotides match TRBD1. Germline CDR1 reads SNHLY; CDR2 reads FYNNEI. The V gene end was trimmed by 8 bases and the J gene end by 1 base; junction bases not matched to a gene: 15. CDR3 length: 18 amino acids. The CDR3 region has the DNA TGTGCCAGCTGCCTTCATTTCGTCGGGACAGGGGGCCAAGAGACCCAGTACTTC. Translation: CASCLHFVGTGGQETQYF.

The sample holds a few counts of this clonotype. The CDR3 bases are TGTGCCAGCCCCGAGGGTAGGATTGGCTACACCTTC. Translating gives CASPEGRIGYTF. The rearrangement links TRBV2 to TRBJ1-2, with D unresolved. Germline assignment: CDR1 SNHLY and CDR2 FYNNEI. The CDR3 runs to 12 residues. The germline V and J ends were trimmed by 8 bases and 7 bases, with 14 bases remaining between them. The complete variable domain, with remaining parts taken from reference TRBV2 and TRBJ1-2, reads EPEVTQTPSHQVTQMGQEVILRCVPISNHLYFYWYRQILGQKVEFLVSFYNNEISEKSEIFDDQFSVERPDGSNFTLKIRSTKLEDSAMYFCASPEGRIGYTFGSGTRLTVV.

This clonotype was picked up a small number of times. This chain uses TRBV11-3 with TRBJ1-1; D remains unclear. Trimming removed 1 base from V and 3 bases from J, with 15 bases in between. From germline, CDR1 is SGHNT and CDR2 YENEEA. The CDR3 consists of 16 residues. DNA of the CDR3: TGTGCCAGCAGCTTAGGGTCGGGTCGTCAGGACACTGAAGCTTTCTTT. Amino acid sequence: CASSLGSGRQDTEAFF.

The chain is built from TRBV7-9 and TRBJ2-7; a possible D gene is TRBD1 (6 bases). The length of the CDR3 is 12 residues. Germline V gene lookup returns CDR1 SEHNR and CDR2 FQNEAQ (reference sequence). V lost 5 bases and J 5 bases, leaving 10 bases between the germline ends. The chain's CDR3 is CASSREGDEQYF. CDR3 coding DNA: TGTGCCAGCAGCCGCGAGGGGGACGAGCAGTACTTC.

Many counts were recorded for this clonotype. The chain uses TRBV7-6 and TRBJ2-5, with TRBD2 as a possible D gene (7 bases). V gave up 3 bases and J gave up 5 bases, with 19 bases separating them. The V gene's germline CDR1 is SGHVS and CDR2 FNYEAQ. There are 16 residues in the CDR3. CDR3: CASSFLGGGGLETQYF. The CDR3 nucleotides read TGTGCCAGCAGCTTCCTCGGTGGGGGGGGCTTGGAGACCCAGTACTTC.

V usage is TRBV7-9 and J usage is TRBJ2-1, with TRBD1 matching 11 bases. The J segment lost 0 bases and the V segment lost 6 bases, leaving 10 bases of the junction unmatched. Germline V gene data show CDR1 as SEHNR and CDR2 as FQNEAQ (reference sequence). The CDR3 covers 18 residues. CDR3 loop: CASSSTDRGQSSYNEQFF. DNA for the CDR3: TGTGCCAGCAGTTCAACGGACAGGGGGCAGAGCTCCTACAATGAGCAGTTCTTC.

Many counts were recorded for this clonotype. The CDR3 DNA reads TGTGCCAGCAGTTTCTTGGGGGTTTACGAGCAGTACTTC. This gives the protein CASSFLGVYEQYF. The chain links TRBV12-3 or TRBV12-4 to TRBJ2-7; perhaps D is TRBD1 or TRBD2 (5 bases each). The CDR3 consists of 13 residues. V was trimmed by 3 bases and J by 4 bases, leaving 10 bases between them.

This clonotype has ten or more counts. The chain is built from TRBV7-8 and TRBJ2-7; D perhaps matches TRBD1 (5 bases). The CDR3 covers 14 residues. Trimming shortened V by 4 bases and J by 5 bases, and 15 bases separated the two germline ends. The germline V gene encodes CDR1 SGHVS and CDR2 FQNEAQ. The CDR3 DNA reads as TGTGCCAGCAGCTCCCCCCAGGGTACCCACGAGCAGTACTTC. Its translation: CASSSPQGTHEQYF. Full variable domain (remainder filled in from reference TRBV7-8 and TRBJ2-7): GAGVSQSPRYKVAKRGQDVALRCDPISGHVSLFWYQQALGQGPEFLTYFQNEAQLDKSGLPSDRFFAERPEGSVSTLKIQRTQQEDSAVYLCASSSPQGTHEQYFGPGTRLTVT.

The V call is TRBV9, the J call TRBJ2-1; TRBD2 is a possible D gene (5 bases). Trimming removed 2 bases at V and 2 bases at J, with 17 bases between. The germline V gene has CDR1 SGDLS and CDR2 YYNGEE. CDR3 length equals 17 residues. The CDR3 spells CASSVSAGHTTYNEQFF. The CDR3 region has the DNA TGTGCCAGCAGCGTCTCGGCGGGCCACACCACCTACAATGAGCAGTTCTTC. The full variable domain, in which reference TRBV9 and TRBJ2-1 provide the parts outside the CDR3, is DSGVTQTPKHLITATGQRVTLRCSPRSGDLSVYWYQQSLDQGLQFLIQYYNGEERAKGNILERFSAQQFPDLHSELNLSSLELGDSALYFCASSVSAGHTTYNEQFFGPGTRLTVL.